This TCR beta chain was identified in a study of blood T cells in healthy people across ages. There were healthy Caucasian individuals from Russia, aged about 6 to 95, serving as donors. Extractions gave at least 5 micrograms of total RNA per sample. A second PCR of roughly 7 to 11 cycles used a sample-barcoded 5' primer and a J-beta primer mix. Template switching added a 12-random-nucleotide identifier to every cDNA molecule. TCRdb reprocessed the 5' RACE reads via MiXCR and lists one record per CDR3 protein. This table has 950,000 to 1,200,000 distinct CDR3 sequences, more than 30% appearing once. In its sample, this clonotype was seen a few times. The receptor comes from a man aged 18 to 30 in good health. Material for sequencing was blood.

Written as DNA, the CDR3 is TGTGCCAGCAGCGTTGGACACCAAGAGACCCAGTACTTC. Translating it yields CASSVGHQETQYF. The chain links TRBV9 to TRBJ2-5; D is unresolved. The CDR3 sequence is 13 residues long. Germline V gene sequence: CDR1 SGDLS, CDR2 YYNGEE. Trimming shortened V by 2 bases and J by 0 bases, and 5 bases separated the two germline ends.